Each of the 10 T cell receptor beta chains below was sequenced from the same sample in a study of blood T cell repertoires in COVID-19 (dated by TCRdb to about 2020). Library prep was done by the immunoSEQ multiplex PCR assay. What TCRdb holds here is the immuneACCESS table cut down to in-frame rearrangements. Part of the clones is not present; checked against another copy, under half of the missing clones reflect an unresolved V gene, and the others are unexplained. The sample table contains 59,000 or so clones; only one count was recorded for 81% of them. 28% of the sample is held by the ten biggest clonotypes. The sequencing sample was made of peripheral blood. The source of these receptors is a woman aged 80 or over with active or convalescent COVID-19.

This clone occurred a few times. The V gene is TRBV5-1, the J gene TRBJ1-1, with unresolved D. CDR1 is SGHRS, CDR2 YFSETQ, per germline. This CDR3 spans 13 amino acids. V lost 3 bases, J lost 1 base, and 7 bases lay in between. CDR3 nucleotide sequence: TGCGCCAGCAGCTGGGGAGAGAACACTGAAGCTTTCTTT. Protein: CASSWGENTEAFF.

The chain is built from TRBV19 and TRBJ2-6; D is unresolved. Trimming removed 5 bases at V and 0 bases at J, with 11 bases between. This CDR3 contains 16 residues. The germline CDR1 and CDR2 sequences are LNHDA and SQIVND (reference sequence). CDR3 DNA sequence: TGTGCCAGTAGTTTGAGTCAGGTCTCTGGGGCCAACGTCCTGACTTTC. Protein: CASSLSQVSGANVLTF.

V is TRBV7-2 and J is TRBJ1-1; the D gene is possibly TRBD1 (6 bases). Between the trimmed V and J ends, which lost 3 bases and 1 base, there was a span of 9 bases. The CDR3 length is 14 residues. In germline, CDR1 is SGHTA, CDR2 FQGNSA. The CDR3 sequence is CASSFPTGNTEAFF. DNA for the CDR3: TGTGCCAGCAGCTTCCCGACAGGGAACACTGAAGCTTTCTTT.

V usage is TRBV28 and J usage is TRBJ1-2; a possible D gene is TRBD1 (5 bases). Between the trimmed V and J ends, which lost 6 bases and 5 bases, there was a span of 16 bases. The CDR3 length is 14 residues. The germline gives CDR1 MDHEN, CDR2 SYDVKM. CDR3 coding DNA: TGTGCCAGCAGGGGAAGGGGAACACCTTATGGCTACACCTTC. Protein product: CASRGRGTPYGYTF.

The chain uses TRBV27 and TRBJ2-7; TRBD2 agrees at 9 bases. J lost 2 bases, V lost 1 base, and 3 bases had no gene match. Germline V gives CDR1 MNHEY, CDR2 SMNVEV (reference sequence). The CDR3 extends over 15 amino acids. CDR3 loop: CASSLFGGGAYEQYF. In nucleotides, the CDR3 is TGTGCCAGCAGTTTATTTGGCGGGGGGGCCTACGAGCAGTACTTC.

This clone was recorded many times. The chain employs TRBV6-5 and TRBJ2-7, with 7 bases fitting TRBD1. Trimming cost V 2 bases and J 0 bases; bases outside gene matches: 7. The germline V gene encodes CDR1 MNHEY and CDR2 SVGAGI. There are 16 residues in the CDR3. The CDR3 nucleotides read TGTGCCAGCAGTTACCGCTCCCGGGACAGCTCCTACGAGCAGTACTTC. Translating gives CASSYRSRDSSYEQYF.

This chain joins TRBV7-9 and TRBJ1-2; 8 bases are a match to TRBD1. The junction had 12 bases not matched to a gene; V was cut back by 0 bases and J by 3 bases. The CDR3 has 18 residues. Looked up from germline, CDR1 is SEHNR and CDR2 is FQNEAQ (reference sequence). The CDR3 sequence is CASSLASPGQGGYYGYTF. The CDR3 bases are TGTGCCAGCAGCTTAGCCTCTCCTGGACAGGGTGGATACTATGGCTACACCTTC.

The chain is built from TRBV28 and TRBJ1-5; D remains ambiguous. Trimming took off 5 bases at V and 3 bases at J, with 14 bases between the two ends. CDR1 is MDHEN and CDR2 is SYDVKM in the germline V gene. The CDR3 length is 15 residues. CDR3 nucleotides: TGTGCCAGCAGTACAGAACGGACTCTCAATCAGCCCCAGCATTTT. Translating gives CASSTERTLNQPQHF.

The gene calls are TRBV28 and TRBJ1-5; 7 nucleotides match TRBD1. V trimming: 2 bases; J trimming: 7 bases; junction bases outside the gene matches: 11. Germline-derived CDR1 and CDR2 are MDHEN and SYDVKM. The CDR3 sequence is 16 residues long. The CDR3 is CASSLRTGALVQPQHF. The CDR3 bases are TGTGCCAGCAGTTTACGGACAGGCGCCTTGGTCCAGCCCCAGCATTTT.

The genes are TRBV5-1 and TRBJ1-2; D is uncertain. The CDR3 length is 15 residues. The germline V and J ends were trimmed by 0 bases and 4 bases, with 13 bases remaining between them. In germline, CDR1 is SGHRS, CDR2 YFSETQ. The CDR3 DNA reads as TGCGCCAGCAGCTTGGCCTCGATAGGGAGCTATGGCTACACCTTC. Translation: CASSLASIGSYGYTF.